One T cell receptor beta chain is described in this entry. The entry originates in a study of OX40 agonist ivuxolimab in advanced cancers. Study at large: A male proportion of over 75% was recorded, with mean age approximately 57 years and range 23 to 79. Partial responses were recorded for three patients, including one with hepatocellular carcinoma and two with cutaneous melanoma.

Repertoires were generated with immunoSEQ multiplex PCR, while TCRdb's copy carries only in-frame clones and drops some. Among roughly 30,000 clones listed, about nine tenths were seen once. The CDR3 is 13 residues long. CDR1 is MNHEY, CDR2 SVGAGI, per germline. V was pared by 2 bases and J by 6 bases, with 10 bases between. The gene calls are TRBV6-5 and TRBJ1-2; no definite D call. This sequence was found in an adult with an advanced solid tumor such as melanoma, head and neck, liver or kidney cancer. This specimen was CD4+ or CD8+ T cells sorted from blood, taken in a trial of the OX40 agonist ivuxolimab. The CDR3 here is CASSYSAWNGYTF. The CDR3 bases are TGTGCCAGCAGTTACAGCGCCTGGAATGGCTACACCTTC.